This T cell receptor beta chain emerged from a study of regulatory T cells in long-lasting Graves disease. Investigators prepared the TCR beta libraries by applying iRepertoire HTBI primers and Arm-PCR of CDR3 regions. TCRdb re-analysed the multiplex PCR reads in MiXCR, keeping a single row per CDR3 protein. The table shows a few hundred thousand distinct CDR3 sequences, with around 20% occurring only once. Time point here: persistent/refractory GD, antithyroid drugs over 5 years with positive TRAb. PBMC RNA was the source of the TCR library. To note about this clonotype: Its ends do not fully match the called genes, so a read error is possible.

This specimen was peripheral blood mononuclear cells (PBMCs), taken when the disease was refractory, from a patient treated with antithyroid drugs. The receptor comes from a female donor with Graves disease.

The CDR3 loop is CASREGQGLSLYEQYF. CDR3 DNA sequence: TGTGCCAGCAGAGAAGGACAGGGTTTATCTCTCTACGAGCAGTACTTC. The chain carries TRBV6-1 and TRBJ2-7; 8 bases line up with TRBD1. Germline-derived CDR1 and CDR2 are MNHNS and SASEGT. The CDR3 covers 16 residues.